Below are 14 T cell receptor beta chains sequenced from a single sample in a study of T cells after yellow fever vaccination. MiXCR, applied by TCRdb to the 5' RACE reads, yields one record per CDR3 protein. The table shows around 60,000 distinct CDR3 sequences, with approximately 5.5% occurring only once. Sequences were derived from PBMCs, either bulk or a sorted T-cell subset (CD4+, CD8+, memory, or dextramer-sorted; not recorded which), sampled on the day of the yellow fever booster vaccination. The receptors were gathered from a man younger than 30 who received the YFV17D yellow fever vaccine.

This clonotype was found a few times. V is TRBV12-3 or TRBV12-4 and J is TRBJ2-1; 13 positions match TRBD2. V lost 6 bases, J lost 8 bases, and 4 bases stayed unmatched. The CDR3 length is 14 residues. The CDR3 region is CASRLAGGPDEQFF. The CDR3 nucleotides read TGTGCCAGCAGACTAGCGGGGGGGCCCGATGAGCAGTTCTTC.

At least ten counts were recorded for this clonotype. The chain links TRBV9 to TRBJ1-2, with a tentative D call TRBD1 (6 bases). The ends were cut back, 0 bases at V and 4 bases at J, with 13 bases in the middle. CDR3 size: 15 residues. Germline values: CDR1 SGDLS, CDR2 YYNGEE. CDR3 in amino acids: CASSVGGDITYGYTF. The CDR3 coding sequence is TGTGCCAGCAGCGTAGGCGGGGACATCACCTATGGCTACACCTTC.

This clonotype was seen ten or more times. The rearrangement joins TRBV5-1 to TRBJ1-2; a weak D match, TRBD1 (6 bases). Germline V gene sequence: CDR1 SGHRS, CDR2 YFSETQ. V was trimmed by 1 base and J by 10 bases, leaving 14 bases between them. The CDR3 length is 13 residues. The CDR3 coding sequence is TGCGCCAGCAGCTTGCAACGGGACAACCTCTACACCTTC. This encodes CASSLQRDNLYTF.

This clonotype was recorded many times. The CDR3 DNA reads as TGTGCCAGCAGTGAAGTTCCCGAGGAGACCCAGTACTTC. This codes for CASSEVPEETQYF. V gene TRBV6-1 combines with J gene TRBJ2-5; no clear D gene. Per germline, CDR1 MNHNS and CDR2 SASEGT. Trimming stripped 1 base from V and 5 bases from J, with 8 bases between. This CDR3 region has 13 residues.

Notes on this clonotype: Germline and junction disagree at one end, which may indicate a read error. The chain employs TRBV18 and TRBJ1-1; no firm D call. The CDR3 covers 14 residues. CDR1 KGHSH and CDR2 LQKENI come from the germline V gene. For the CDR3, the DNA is TGTGCCAGCTCACCGGCAATGACGGGCACTGAAGCTTCCTTT. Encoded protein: CASSPAMTGTEASF.

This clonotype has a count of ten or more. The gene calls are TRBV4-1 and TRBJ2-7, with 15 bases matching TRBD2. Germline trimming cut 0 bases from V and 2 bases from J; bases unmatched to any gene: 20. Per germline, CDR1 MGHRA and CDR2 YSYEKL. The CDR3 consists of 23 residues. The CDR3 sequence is CASSQDEGWGTSGGPTGPYEQYV. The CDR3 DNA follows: TGCGCCAGCAGCCAAGATGAGGGGTGGGGGACTAGCGGGGGGCCCACCGGCCCCTACGAGCAGTACGTC.

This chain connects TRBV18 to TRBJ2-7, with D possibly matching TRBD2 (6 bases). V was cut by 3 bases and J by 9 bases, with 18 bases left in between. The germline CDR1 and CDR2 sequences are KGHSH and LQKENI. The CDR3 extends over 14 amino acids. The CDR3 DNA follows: TGTGCCAGCTCACCGTCGGGACCCTTCGGGAGGCAGTACGTC. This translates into CASSPSGPFGRQYV.

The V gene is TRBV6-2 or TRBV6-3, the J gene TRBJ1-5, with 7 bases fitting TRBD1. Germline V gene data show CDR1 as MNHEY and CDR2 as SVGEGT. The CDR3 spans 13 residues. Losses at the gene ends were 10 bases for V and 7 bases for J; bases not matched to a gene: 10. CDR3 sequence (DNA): TGTGCCATCCGACAGGGAAGGGGGCAGCCCCAGCATTTT. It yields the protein CAIRQGRGQPQHF.

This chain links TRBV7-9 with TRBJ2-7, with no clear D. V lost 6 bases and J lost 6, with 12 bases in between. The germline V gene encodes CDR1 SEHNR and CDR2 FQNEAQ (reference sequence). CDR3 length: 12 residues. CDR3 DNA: TGTGCCAGCAGTCCTACCTGGTTCGAGCAGTACTTC. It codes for CASSPTWFEQYF. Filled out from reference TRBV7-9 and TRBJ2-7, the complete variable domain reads DTGVSQNPRHKITKRGQNVTFRCDPISEHNRLYWYRQTLGQGPEFLTYFQNEAQLEKSRLLSDRFSAERPKGSFSTLEIQRTEQGDSAMYLCASSPTWFEQYFGPGTRLTVT.

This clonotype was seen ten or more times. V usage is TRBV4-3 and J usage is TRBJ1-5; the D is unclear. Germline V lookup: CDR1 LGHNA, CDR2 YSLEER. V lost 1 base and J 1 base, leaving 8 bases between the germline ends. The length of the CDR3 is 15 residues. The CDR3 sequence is CASSQGLGSNQPQHF. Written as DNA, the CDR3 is TGCGCCAGCAGCCAAGGTCTGGGCAGCAATCAGCCCCAGCATTTT.

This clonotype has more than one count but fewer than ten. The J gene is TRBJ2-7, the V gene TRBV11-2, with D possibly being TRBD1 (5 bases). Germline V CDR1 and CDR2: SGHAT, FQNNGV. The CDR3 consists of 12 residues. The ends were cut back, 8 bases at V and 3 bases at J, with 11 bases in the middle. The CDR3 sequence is CASGSQDYEQYF. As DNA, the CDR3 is TGTGCCAGCGGGTCACAGGACTACGAGCAGTACTTC. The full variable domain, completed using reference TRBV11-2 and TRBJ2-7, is EAGVAQSPRYKIIEKRQSVAFWCNPISGHATLYWYQQILGQGPKLLIQFQNNGVVDDSQLPKDRFSAERLKGVDSTLKIQPAKLEDSAVYLCASGSQDYEQYFGPGTRLTVT.

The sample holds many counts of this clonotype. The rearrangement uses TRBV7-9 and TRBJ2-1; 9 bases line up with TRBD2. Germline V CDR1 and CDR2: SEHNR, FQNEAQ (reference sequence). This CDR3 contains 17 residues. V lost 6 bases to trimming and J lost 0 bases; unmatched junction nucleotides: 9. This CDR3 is CASSPNAGGGSYNEQFF. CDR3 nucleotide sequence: TGTGCCAGCAGTCCAAATGCGGGAGGGGGCTCCTACAATGAGCAGTTCTTC.

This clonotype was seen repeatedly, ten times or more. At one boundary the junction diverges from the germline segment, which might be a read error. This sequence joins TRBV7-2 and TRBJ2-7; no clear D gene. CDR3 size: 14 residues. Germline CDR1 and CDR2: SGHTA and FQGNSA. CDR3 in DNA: TGTGCCAGCACCTTAGGAAGTGTCGGCTACGAGCAGTACTTC. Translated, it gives CASTLGSVGYEQYF.

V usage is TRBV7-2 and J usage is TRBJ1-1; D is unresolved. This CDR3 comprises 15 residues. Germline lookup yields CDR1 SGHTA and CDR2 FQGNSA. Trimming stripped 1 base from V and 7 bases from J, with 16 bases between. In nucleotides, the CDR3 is TGTGCCAGCAGCTTAGAGTTAGCGCCGCCCCATGAAGCTTTCTTT. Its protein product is CASSLELAPPHEAFF.